This T cell receptor beta chain was captured in a study of blood T cell repertoires in COVID-19. Study-wide context: The United States, Italy and Spain supplied acute and convalescent COVID-19 samples. From T cells, B-cell-depleted T cells, or PBMCs came the material, which was cDNA or gDNA.

As originally analysed: Counts of nucleated cells, estimated from reference gene primer amplification, were obtained. Sequenced by immunoSEQ multiplex PCR; TCRdb stores in-frame clones only, minus some. The DNA gave D and trimming, while V, J and clone size come from that table. The sample has roughly 80,000 clones; 88% are singletons. This clone was picked up one time. V dropped 7 bases and J dropped 2 bases, with 12 bases sitting between them. Germline V gene sequence: CDR1 SNHLY, CDR2 FYNNEI. The CDR3 is 14 residues long. This sequence joins TRBV2 and TRBJ2-4; TRBD1 might be the D (5 bases). Sequenced sample: peripheral blood. The clonotype comes from a human donor in a cohort sampled during active COVID-19. The CDR3 loop reads CASMGQGTKNIQYF. The CDR3 nucleotides are TGTGCCAGCATGGGGCAAGGTACCAAAAACATTCAGTACTTC. The full variable domain, its missing parts supplied by reference TRBV2 and TRBJ2-4, is EPEVTQTPSHQVTQMGQEVILRCVPISNHLYFYWYRQILGQKVEFLVSFYNNEISEKSEIFDDQFSVERPDGSNFTLKIRSTKLEDSAMYFCASMGQGTKNIQYFGAGTRLSVL.